The source of this T cell receptor beta chain is a study of shared clonotypes between healthy human individuals. Across the whole study: Ranging from 18 to 49 in age, donors were a couple of women and a few men.

Overall study results and limits: Sorted-subset sequencing was shown by rarefaction to be incomplete despite large depth. Larger estimated richness was generally recorded for naive subsets relative to memory subsets. Sequencing depth was expected to influence donor clonotype sharing.

This table comes from immunoSEQ multiplex PCR, and its TCRdb copy is limited to in-frame clones, with some not included. The sample records approximately 2.4 million clones, about 94% being singletons. In the case of this clone: Its antigen remains unidentified.

The clonotype originates from a man aged 18 to 35 in good health. Sequenced sample: naive CD4+ T cells sorted from blood. Regarding subset: CD45RA+ positively selected.

CDR3 nucleotides: TGTGCCAGCAGGGACAGGGTTAATACGCAGTATTTT. Its protein product is CASRDRVNTQYF. V gene TRBV2 combines with J gene TRBJ2-3; 8 bases are a match to TRBD1. Trimming cost V 6 bases and J 7 bases; bases outside gene matches: 3. CDR1 is SNHLY, CDR2 FYNNEI, per germline. The length of the CDR3 is 12 residues.